Listed below are T cell receptor beta chains from one sample, sequenced in a study of cytomegalovirus exposure and HLA in healthy donors. The assay was immunoSEQ multiplex PCR, and TCRdb's table has in-frame clones only and misses some. The sample has 150,000 to 200,000 clones, 70% to 90% seen once; the top ten hold roughly 8.8%. The specimen was PBMCs. Receptors were obtained from a man aged 18 to 30 in good health and CMV-seropositive. The CDR3 runs from the conserved cysteine through the conserved F or W. The order of the fields is clone size, J gene, V gene, D gene, CDR3 protein, CDR3 DNA. D genes are given only for firm matches. Size values are once, few and many counts, or a class for expanded clones, and some rows have none.

abundance: NA; j_gene: TRBJ1-3; v_gene: TRBV6-5; d_gene: NA; CDR3aa: CASSSQPGGNTIYF; CDR3nt: TGTGCCAGCAGTTCCCAACCGGGGGGAAACACCATATATTTT
abundance: few; j_gene: TRBJ2-7; v_gene: TRBV4-1; d_gene: TRBD2; CDR3aa: CASSQPSGGAHEQYF; CDR3nt: TGCGCCAGCAGCCAACCTAGCGGGGGGGCCCACGAGCAGTACTTC
abundance: few; j_gene: TRBJ1-1; v_gene: TRBV7-9; d_gene: TRBD1; CDR3aa: CASSQGVGAFF; CDR3nt: TGTGCCAGCAGCCAGGGGGTCGGAGCTTTCTTT
abundance: NA; j_gene: TRBJ2-1; v_gene: TRBV5-1; d_gene: NA; CDR3aa: CASSLFSGTSSYNEQFF; CDR3nt: TGCGCCAGCAGCTTATTTTCCGGGACATCCTCCTACAATGAGCAGTTCTTC
abundance: once; j_gene: TRBJ1-1; v_gene: TRBV7-2; d_gene: TRBD1; CDR3aa: CASSFRTGGNTEAFF; CDR3nt: TGTGCCAGCAGCTTCAGGACAGGGGGCAACACTGAAGCTTTCTTT
abundance: NA; j_gene: TRBJ1-4; v_gene: TRBV25-1; d_gene: NA; CDR3aa: CASSPRFNEKLFF; CDR3nt: TGTGCCAGCAGCCCCAGGTTCAATGAAAAACTGTTTTTT
abundance: once; j_gene: TRBJ2-5; v_gene: TRBV15; d_gene: TRBD2; CDR3aa: CATSRSYLELALGGETQYF; CDR3nt: TGTGCCACCAGCCGCTCGTACCTCGAACTAGCGCTCGGTGGAGAGACCCAGTACTTC
abundance: NA; j_gene: TRBJ2-7; v_gene: TRBV5-6; d_gene: TRBD1; CDR3aa: CASSLAPTGDEQYF; CDR3nt: TGTGCCAGCAGCTTAGCTCCAACAGGGGACGAGCAGTACTTC
abundance: NA; j_gene: TRBJ2-1; v_gene: TRBV5-4; d_gene: TRBD1; CDR3aa: CASSLGQGALGKQFF; CDR3nt: TGTGCCAGCAGCTTAGGACAGGGGGCGCTTGGGAAGCAGTTCTTC
abundance: NA; j_gene: TRBJ2-2; v_gene: TRBV25-1; d_gene: TRBD1; CDR3aa: CASSGRTGPGELFF; CDR3nt: TGTGCCAGCAGTGGGCGGACAGGGCCCGGGGAGCTGTTTTTT
abundance: NA; j_gene: TRBJ2-7; v_gene: TRBV4-3; d_gene: NA; CDR3aa: CASSQDWGRRQGLYEQYF; CDR3nt: TGCGCCAGCAGCCAAGATTGGGGCCGTAGACAAGGGCTCTACGAGCAGTACTTC
abundance: NA; j_gene: TRBJ2-3; v_gene: TRBV29-1; d_gene: TRBD1; CDR3aa: CSGETGTDTQYF; CDR3nt: TGCAGCGGCGAGACAGGGACAGATACGCAGTATTTT
abundance: few; j_gene: TRBJ1-3; v_gene: TRBV4-1; d_gene: NA; CDR3aa: CASSHYSSGNTIYF; CDR3nt: TGCGCCAGCAGCCACTACAGCTCTGGAAACACCATATATTTT
abundance: once; j_gene: TRBJ2-7; v_gene: TRBV5-1; d_gene: TRBD2; CDR3aa: CASSLANIPSGGYEQYF; CDR3nt: TGCGCCAGCAGCTTGGCCAATATCCCTAGCGGGGGCTACGAGCAGTACTTC
abundance: NA; j_gene: TRBJ1-5; v_gene: TRBV18; d_gene: TRBD1; CDR3aa: CASSEGQGNQPQHF; CDR3nt: TGTGCCAGCTCGGAAGGACAGGGCAATCAGCCCCAGCATTTT
abundance: once; j_gene: TRBJ2-7; v_gene: TRBV10-1; d_gene: TRBD1; CDR3aa: CASSGQGYEQYF; CDR3nt: TGCGCCAGCAGTGGACAGGGGTACGAGCAGTACTTC
abundance: NA; j_gene: TRBJ2-1; v_gene: TRBV11-2; d_gene: NA; CDR3aa: CASSPDVAANEQFF; CDR3nt: TGTGCCAGCAGCCCCGACGTAGCCGCCAATGAGCAGTTCTTC